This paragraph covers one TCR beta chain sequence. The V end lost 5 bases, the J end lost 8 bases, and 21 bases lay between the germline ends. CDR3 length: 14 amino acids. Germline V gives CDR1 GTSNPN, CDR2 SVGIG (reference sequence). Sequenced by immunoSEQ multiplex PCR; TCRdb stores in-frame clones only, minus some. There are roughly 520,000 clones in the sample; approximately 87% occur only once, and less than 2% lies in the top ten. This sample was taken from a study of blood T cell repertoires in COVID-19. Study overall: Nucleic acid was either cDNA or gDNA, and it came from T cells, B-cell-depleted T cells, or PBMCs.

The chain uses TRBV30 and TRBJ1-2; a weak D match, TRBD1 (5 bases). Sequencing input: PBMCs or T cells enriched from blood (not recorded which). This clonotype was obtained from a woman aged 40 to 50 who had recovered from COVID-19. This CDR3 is CAWDSYLQGRGYTF. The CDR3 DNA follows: TGTGCCTGGGACTCATACCTCCAGGGCCGAGGCTACACCTTC. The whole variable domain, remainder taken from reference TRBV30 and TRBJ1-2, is SQTIHQWPATLVQPVGSPLSLECTVEGTSNPNLYWYRQAAGRGLQLLFYSVGIGQISSEVPQNLSASRPQDRQFILSSKKLLLSDSGFYLCAWDSYLQGRGYTFGSGTRLTVV.